These 8 T cell receptor beta chains share one sample of origin, sequenced in a study of blood T cell repertoires in COVID-19. Generated by immunoSEQ multiplex PCR, the TCRdb table keeps only in-frame clones and is missing some. The sample has around 240,000 clones; roughly 88% are singletons. The sample was peripheral blood. These receptors were taken from a woman between 40 and 50 years old who had recovered from COVID-19.

The chain carries TRBV6-5 and TRBJ2-5; the D gene is possibly TRBD2 (5 bases). CDR1 is MNHEY and CDR2 is SVGAGI in the germline V gene. V was clipped by 0 bases and J by 5 bases, with 13 bases between them. CDR3 length equals 15 residues. The CDR3 DNA reads TGTGCCAGCAGTTACTCGACCCTCGAGGGTGAGACCCAGTACTTC. Translating gives CASSYSTLEGETQYF.

The chain links TRBV27 to TRBJ1-5; TRBD1 is a possible D gene (5 bases). The CDR3 is 17 amino acids. Germline V CDR1 and CDR2: MNHEY, SMNVEV (reference sequence). V was clipped by 4 bases and J by 1 base, with 17 bases between them. CDR3 loop: CASSYKDPGRSNQPQHF. The CDR3 DNA is TGTGCCAGCAGTTACAAAGACCCAGGGAGGAGCAATCAGCCCCAGCATTTT.

V usage is TRBV7-2 and J usage is TRBJ1-4, with D perhaps TRBD1 (6 bases). The V gene's germline CDR1 is SGHTA and CDR2 FQGNSA. The CDR3 has 14 amino acids. The V and J ends lost 5 bases and 7 bases respectively, with 14 bases between them. For the CDR3, the DNA is TGTGCCAGCAGCCAAGGGTCCAGGGGTGAAAAACTGTTTTTT. Amino acids: CASSQGSRGEKLFF. Supplemented by reference TRBV7-2 and TRBJ1-4, the full variable domain reads GAGVSQSPSNKVTEKGKDVELRCDPISGHTALYWYRQSLGQGLEFLIYFQGNSAPDKSGLPSDRFSAERTGGSVSTLTIQRTQQEDSAVYLCASSQGSRGEKLFFGSGTQLSVL.

The V gene is TRBV28, the J gene TRBJ2-3; TRBD1 agrees at 8 bases. CDR3 length equals 17 residues. Germline trimming cut 2 bases from V and 3 bases from J; bases unmatched to any gene: 10. Germline-derived CDR1 and CDR2 are MDHEN and SYDVKM. CDR3 protein: CASSLRYRGYRTDTQYF. DNA for the CDR3: TGTGCCAGCAGTTTAAGGTACAGGGGGTACCGGACAGATACGCAGTATTTT. Drawing the rest from reference TRBV28 and TRBJ2-3, the complete variable domain is DVKVTQSSRYLVKRTGEKVFLECVQDMDHENMFWYRQDPGLGLRLIYFSYDVKMKEKGDIPEGYSVSREKKERFSLILESASTNQTSMYLCASSLRYRGYRTDTQYFGPGTRLTVL.

The chain joins TRBV6-5 to TRBJ2-7; tentative D call: TRBD1 (5 bases). CDR1 is MNHEY, CDR2 SVGAGI, per germline. This CDR3 region has 15 residues. Deletions cut 4 bases from V and 2 bases from J, with 15 bases between. The CDR3 DNA is TGTGCCAGCAGTTTCACCGGGCAGGGCCCCTACGAGCAGTACTTC. Its protein is CASSFTGQGPYEQYF.

This chain joins TRBV19 and TRBJ1-1; the D gene is possibly TRBD1 (5 bases). The CDR3 consists of 14 residues. CDR1 is LNHDA and CDR2 is SQIVND in the germline V gene (reference sequence). Trimming removed 3 bases from V and 1 base from J, with 9 bases in between. The CDR3 spells CASSIITGNTEAFF. CDR3 in DNA: TGTGCCAGTAGTATTATAACAGGGAACACTGAAGCTTTCTTT.

J is TRBJ1-3 and V is TRBV28; D remains ambiguous. This CDR3 is 13 amino acids long. The V end lost 3 bases, the J end lost 5 bases, and 8 bases lay between the germline ends. Germline CDR1 MDHEN, CDR2 SYDVKM. The CDR3 nucleotides are TGTGCCAGCAGTTTGGCCTTTAGAAACACCATATATTTT. It encodes CASSLAFRNTIYF.

This chain uses TRBV4-3 with TRBJ2-4; 10 bases map to TRBD2. This CDR3 spans 17 amino acids. CDR1 is LGHNA, CDR2 YSLEER, per germline. V was clipped by 0 bases and J by 12 bases; unmatched bases: 14. CDR3 DNA: TGCGCCAGCAGCCAAGATTTCCCCGGGCCTAGCGGGGGTTATCAGTACTTC. Amino acid sequence: CASSQDFPGPSGGYQYF.